The sequence of this TCR beta chain was determined in a study of PD-L1 blockade in urothelial cancer. Study as a whole: Male sex and bladder-origin urothelial cancer were recorded for about 85% of the roughly 30 patients. Samples of blood were analyzed 3 weeks (second dose) and 6 weeks after treatment start.

CDR3 size: 15 residues. V was pared by 3 bases and J by 1 base, with 5 bases of the junction left unmatched. Germline lookup yields CDR1 SGHVS and CDR2 FQNEAQ. Using immunoSEQ multiplex PCR, the repertoire was profiled, and TCRdb retains in-frame clones only, with some absent. This table holds about 38,000 clones, about 93% found once. Sequenced material: PBMCs, taken around atezolizumab (anti-PD-L1) treatment. V and J are TRBV7-8 and TRBJ2-5; TRBD2 agrees at 7 bases. The clonotype originates from a man aged 65-85 years with urothelial cancer. CDR3: CASSFRLAAQETQYF. DNA of the CDR3: TGTGCCAGCAGCTTTCGTCTAGCGGCCCAAGAGACCCAGTACTTC.